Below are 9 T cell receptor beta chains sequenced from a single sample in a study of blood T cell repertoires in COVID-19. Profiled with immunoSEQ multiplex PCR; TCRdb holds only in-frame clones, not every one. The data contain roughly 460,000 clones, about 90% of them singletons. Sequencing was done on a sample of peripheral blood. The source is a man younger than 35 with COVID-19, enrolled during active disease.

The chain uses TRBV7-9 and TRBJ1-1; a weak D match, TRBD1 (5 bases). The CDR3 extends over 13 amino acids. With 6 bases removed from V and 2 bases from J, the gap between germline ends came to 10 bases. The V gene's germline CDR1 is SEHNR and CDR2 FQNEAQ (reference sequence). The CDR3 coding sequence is TGTGCCAGCAGACCTGACAGAAACACTGAAGCTTTCTTT. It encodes CASRPDRNTEAFF. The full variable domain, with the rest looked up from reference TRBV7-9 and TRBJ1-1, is DTGVSQNPRHKITKRGQNVTFRCDPISEHNRLYWYRQTLGQGPEFLTYFQNEAQLEKSRLLSDRFSAERPKGSFSTLEIQRTEQGDSAMYLCASRPDRNTEAFFGQGTRLTVV.

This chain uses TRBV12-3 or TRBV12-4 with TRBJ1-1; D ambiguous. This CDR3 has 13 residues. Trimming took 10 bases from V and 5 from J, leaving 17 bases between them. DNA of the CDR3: TGTGCCATCTCGACTGCGGCCGGGACTGAAGCTTTCTTT. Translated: CAISTAAGTEAFF.

The CDR3 DNA reads TGTGCCAGCAGGAAACTTGATACGCAGTATTTT. Its translation is CASRKLDTQYF. The chain recombines TRBV5-6 with TRBJ2-3; D unresolved. Germline CDR1 and CDR2: SGHDT and YYEEEE. This CDR3 has 11 amino acids. The V end was cut by 5 bases, the J end by 6 bases, with 7 bases between.

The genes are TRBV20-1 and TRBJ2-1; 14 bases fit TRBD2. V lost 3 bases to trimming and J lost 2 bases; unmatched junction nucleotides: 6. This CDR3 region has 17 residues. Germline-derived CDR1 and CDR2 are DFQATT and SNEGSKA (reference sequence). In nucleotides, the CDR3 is TGCAGTGCTAGTTCCTCGACTAGCGGGAGGGCCTACAATGAGCAGTTCTTC. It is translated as CSASSSTSGRAYNEQFF.

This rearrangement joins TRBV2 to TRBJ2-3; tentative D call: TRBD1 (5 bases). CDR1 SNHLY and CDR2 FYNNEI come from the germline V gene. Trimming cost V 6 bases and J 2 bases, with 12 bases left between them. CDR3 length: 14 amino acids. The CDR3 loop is CASRGQGATDTQYF. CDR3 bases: TGTGCCAGCAGGGGCCAGGGCGCCACAGATACGCAGTATTTT.

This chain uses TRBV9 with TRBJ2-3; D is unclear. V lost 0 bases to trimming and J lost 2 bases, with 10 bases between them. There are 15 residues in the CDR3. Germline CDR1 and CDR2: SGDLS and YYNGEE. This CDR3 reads CASSVGVAATDTQYF. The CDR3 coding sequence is TGTGCCAGCAGCGTAGGGGTAGCAGCCACAGATACGCAGTATTTT.

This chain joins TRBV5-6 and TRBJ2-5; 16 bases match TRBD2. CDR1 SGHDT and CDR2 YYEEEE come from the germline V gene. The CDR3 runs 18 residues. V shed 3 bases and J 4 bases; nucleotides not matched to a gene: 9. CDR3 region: CASSWPGLAGGPVETQYF. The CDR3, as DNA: TGTGCCAGCAGCTGGCCGGGACTAGCGGGAGGGCCGGTAGAGACCCAGTACTTC.

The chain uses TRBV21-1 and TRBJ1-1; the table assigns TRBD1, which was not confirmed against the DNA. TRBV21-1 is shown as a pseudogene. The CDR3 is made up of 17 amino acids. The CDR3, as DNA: TGTGCCAGCAGCAAAGAGGTGCGGACAGGGCCGAACACTGAAGCTTTCTTT. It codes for CASSKEVRTGPNTEAFF.

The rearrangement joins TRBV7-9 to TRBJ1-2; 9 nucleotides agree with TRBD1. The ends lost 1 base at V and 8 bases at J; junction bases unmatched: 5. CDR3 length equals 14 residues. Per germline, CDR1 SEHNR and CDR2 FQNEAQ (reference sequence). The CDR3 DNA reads TGTGCCAGCAGCTTAGGGACAGGGGCTTTGGGCTACACCTTC. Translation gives CASSLGTGALGYTF.